One sample yielded the 31 T cell receptor beta chains listed below, sequenced in a study of cytomegalovirus exposure and HLA in healthy donors (dated by TCRdb to 2015 to 2018). Libraries were prepared through the immunoSEQ multiplex PCR assay. For the multiplex PCR, a mixture combining 60 forward primers for TCR Vbeta segments and 13 reverse primers for TCR Jbeta segments was used. TCRdb's version of the immuneACCESS table is confined to in-frame rearrangements and falls short of the full clone set. An unresolved V gene accounts for under half of the shortfall where checked; the remainder is of unknown origin. The sample includes about 180,000 clones, with roughly four fifths observed a single time. Of the sample, around 1.6% is held by the ten largest clones. Sequencing was carried out using PBMCs. These receptors all stem from a man in his late teens or twenties in good health and CMV-seronegative.

V is TRBV13 and J is TRBJ2-1, with 8 bases identical to TRBD2. The CDR3 contains 17 residues. V dropped 0 bases and J dropped 6; count of bases not matched to a gene: 10. Germline values: CDR1 PRHDT, CDR2 FYEKMQ (reference sequence). The CDR3 spells CASSLGPQRESFNEQFF. The CDR3 DNA is TGTGCCAGCAGCTTAGGCCCCCAGCGGGAGAGCTTCAATGAGCAGTTCTTC.

V gene TRBV5-4 combines with J gene TRBJ1-1, with D possibly being TRBD1 (6 bases). V lost 3 bases and J lost 6, with 12 bases in between. This CDR3 comprises 13 residues. Germline-derived CDR1 and CDR2 are SGHNT and YYREEE (reference sequence). Here the CDR3 reads CASSWDNRPEAFF. As DNA, the CDR3 is TGTGCCAGCAGCTGGGACAATCGCCCTGAAGCTTTCTTT.

The chain links TRBV30 to TRBJ1-6; TRBD1 is a possible D gene (5 bases). CDR1 is GTSNPN and CDR2 is SVGIG in the germline V gene (reference sequence). The length of the CDR3 is 15 residues. Trimming took off 4 bases at V and 4 bases at J, with 14 bases between the two ends. The CDR3 nucleotides are TGTGCCTGGACGGCGCTGGGGGGATATAATTCACCCCTCCACTTT. Residues: CAWTALGGYNSPLHF.

A few counts support this clone. The chain has TRBV30 and TRBJ2-2; a weak D match, TRBD1 (5 bases). The CDR3 loop spans 14 amino acids. Between the trimmed V and J ends, which lost 4 bases and 2 bases, there was a span of 11 bases. Germline CDR1 and CDR2: GTSNPN and SVGIG (reference sequence). As DNA, the CDR3 is TGTGCCTGGATTAAAAGGGGAAACACCGGGGAGCTGTTTTTT. This encodes CAWIKRGNTGELFF.

The V and J genes are TRBV6-5 and TRBJ1-2, with D maybe TRBD1 (5 bases). Germline V gene sequence: CDR1 MNHEY, CDR2 SVGAGI. The CDR3 is 14 residues long. Trimming stripped 7 bases from V and 5 bases from J, with 17 bases between. The DNA of the CDR3 is TGTGCCAGCACCAGGGCAGGAGCCCATTATGGCTACACCTTC. This sequence encodes CASTRAGAHYGYTF.

For this clone: This sample also contains other DNA sequences that code for the same CDR3. CDR3 amino acids: CASSLQNTEAFF. CDR3 coding DNA: TGTGCCAGCAGCCTCCAGAATACTGAAGCTTTCTTT. This chain connects TRBV7-9 to TRBJ1-1; D uncertain. Germline V gene data show CDR1 as SEHNR and CDR2 as FQNEAQ (reference sequence). The CDR3 contains 12 residues. Between the trimmed V and J ends, which lost 5 bases and 5 bases, there was a span of 9 bases.

The chain couples TRBV5-4 to TRBJ2-3; 14 positions agree with TRBD2. Germline CDR1 reads SGHNT; CDR2 reads YYREEE (reference sequence). The CDR3 consists of 17 residues. With 3 bases clipped from V and 4 bases from J, the junction kept 7 bases outside the gene matches. The CDR3 DNA sequence: TGTGCCAGCAGCTGGATAAGGGGACTAGCGGGAGCAGATACGCAGTATTTT. It translates to CASSWIRGLAGADTQYF.

This clone appeared a single time. The chain uses TRBV9 and TRBJ2-7, with 10 bases matching TRBD2. Germline CDR1 and CDR2: SGDLS and YYNGEE. This CDR3 has 17 amino acids. With V trimmed by 0 bases and J by 2 bases, 8 bases remained unmatched. The DNA of the CDR3 is TGTGCCAGCAGCGTAGGGGCCCTAGCGGGAGACGCCTACGAGCAGTACTTC. Protein product: CASSVGALAGDAYEQYF.

The chain combines TRBV7-2 with TRBJ2-7; 8 positions agree with TRBD2. The CDR3 spans 14 residues. Looked up from germline, CDR1 is SGHTA and CDR2 is FQGNSA. The junction had 5 bases not matched to a gene; V was cut back by 1 base and J by 6 bases. The CDR3 is CASSLETSVSEQYF. The CDR3 nucleotides are TGTGCCAGCAGCTTAGAGACTAGCGTCTCCGAGCAGTACTTC.

In this sample, this clone turned up once. This chain connects TRBV27 to TRBJ1-3, with 8 bases aligning to TRBD1. Losses at the gene ends were 8 bases for V and 0 bases for J; bases not matched to a gene: 12. Germline CDR1 and CDR2: MNHEY and SMNVEV (reference sequence). The CDR3 is made up of 17 amino acids. The CDR3 loop is CASRRGTGTNSGNTIYF. The CDR3 DNA reads as TGTGCCAGCCGGCGAGGGACAGGAACAAACTCTGGAAACACCATATATTTT.

This sequence joins TRBV5-1 and TRBJ2-3; a weak D match, TRBD1 (5 bases). V lost 0 bases, J lost 1 base, and 15 bases lay in between. The CDR3 covers 17 residues. Per germline, CDR1 SGHRS and CDR2 YFSETQ. The CDR3 protein is CASSLEGHHTGTDTQYF. CDR3 DNA: TGCGCCAGCAGCTTGGAAGGACACCATACGGGCACAGATACGCAGTATTTT.

This chain uses TRBV5-4 with TRBJ2-7; D may be TRBD2 (6 bases). Germline V gives CDR1 SGHNT, CDR2 YYREEE (reference sequence). Trimming pared 0 bases from V and 6 bases from J, leaving 13 bases between. The CDR3 runs to 14 residues. The CDR3 region is CASSLAGTPGEQYF. In nucleotides, the CDR3 is TGTGCCAGCAGCTTGGCCGGGACTCCGGGCGAGCAGTACTTC.

The chain uses TRBV5-4 and TRBJ2-2; D unresolved. From germline, CDR1 is SGHNT and CDR2 YYREEE (reference sequence). V lost 4 bases to trimming and J lost 1 base, with 2 bases between them. CDR3 length equals 12 residues. This CDR3 reads CASSLNTGELFF. CDR3 nucleotide sequence: TGTGCCAGCAGCCTGAACACCGGGGAGCTGTTTTTT.

J is TRBJ2-1 and V is TRBV12-5, with D perhaps matching TRBD1 (5 bases). Per germline, CDR1 LGHNT and CDR2 FRNRAP. The germline V and J ends were trimmed by 1 base and 7 bases, with 14 bases remaining between them. The CDR3 runs 15 residues. The DNA of the CDR3 is TGTGCTAGTGGTTTGGGACAGCACGCTCGGAATGAGCAGTTCTTC. Protein sequence: CASGLGQHARNEQFF.

In regard to this clone: This CDR3 is also generated by other DNA sequences in the sample. The chain recombines TRBV28 with TRBJ1-1, with a weak D call TRBD1 (6 bases). The CDR3 is made up of 15 amino acids. CDR1 is MDHEN and CDR2 is SYDVKM in the germline V gene. The V gene lost 2 bases and the J gene lost 0 bases, with 10 bases spanning the gap. In DNA form, the CDR3 reads TGTGCCAGCAGTTTACCGGGACAATTGAACACTGAAGCTTTCTTT. Translation gives CASSLPGQLNTEAFF.

The chain joins TRBV14 to TRBJ1-2; D gene unclear. V was pared by 0 bases and J by 4 bases, with 12 bases between. Per germline, CDR1 SGHDN and CDR2 FVKESK. CDR3 size: 15 residues. The CDR3 spells CASSQDLVRGYGYTF. CDR3 bases: TGTGCCAGCAGCCAAGACCTGGTGCGGGGCTATGGCTACACCTTC.

The genes are TRBV6-5 and TRBJ2-7; 7 bases match TRBD1. The CDR3 totals 14 residues. Trimming cost V 4 bases and J 1 base; bases outside gene matches: 4. In germline, CDR1 is MNHEY, CDR2 SVGAGI. The CDR3 DNA is TGTGCCAGCAGTTTAGACAGGGTATCCTACGAGCAGTACTTC. Its translation: CASSLDRVSYEQYF.

CDR3 region: CASSFSHEQYF. The CDR3 DNA reads as TGTGCCAGCAGCTTTAGCCACGAGCAGTACTTC. The chain couples TRBV7-9 to TRBJ2-7, with D unresolved. The ends were cut back, 3 bases at V and 5 bases at J, with 5 bases in the middle. Germline lookup yields CDR1 SEHNR and CDR2 FQNEAQ (reference sequence). CDR3 length equals 11 residues.

The V gene is TRBV9, the J gene TRBJ2-1; D may be TRBD2 (6 bases). The germline CDR1 and CDR2 sequences are SGDLS and YYNGEE. CDR3 size: 16 residues. The ends were cut back, 0 bases at V and 8 bases at J, with 18 bases in the middle. The CDR3 loop reads CASSVALGLASDEQFF. Here the CDR3 DNA reads TGTGCCAGCAGCGTAGCGTTAGGTCTAGCGTCGGATGAGCAGTTCTTC. The variable domain in full, with the rest retrieved from reference TRBV9 and TRBJ2-1, is DSGVTQTPKHLITATGQRVTLRCSPRSGDLSVYWYQQSLDQGLQFLIQYYNGEERAKGNILERFSAQQFPDLHSELNLSSLELGDSALYFCASSVALGLASDEQFFGPGTRLTVL.

V and J are TRBV4-2 and TRBJ1-1; 9 bases map to TRBD1. This CDR3 is 18 amino acids long. Germline V gives CDR1 LGHNA, CDR2 YNFKEQ. The J segment lost 1 base and the V segment lost 1 base, leaving 10 bases of the junction unmatched. CDR3 sequence (DNA): TGTGCCAGCAGCCAAGGGACAGGGGCCGGGGCGGAGAACACTGAAGCTTTCTTT. It codes for CASSQGTGAGAENTEAFF.

This chain joins TRBV27 and TRBJ2-3; the match to TRBD2 covers 7 bases. With 2 bases clipped from V and 2 bases from J, the junction kept 7 bases outside the gene matches. Germline assignment: CDR1 MNHEY and CDR2 SMNVEV (reference sequence). The CDR3 is made up of 16 amino acids. The CDR3 region has the DNA TGTGCCAGCAGTTTAGTTACGACTAGCCTCACAGATACGCAGTATTTT. Its protein is CASSLVTTSLTDTQYF.

The rearrangement uses TRBV27 and TRBJ1-5; TRBD1 might be the D (6 bases). CDR3 length: 16 amino acids. Germline CDR1 reads MNHEY; CDR2 reads SMNVEV (reference sequence). V was cut by 8 bases and J by 4 bases, with 21 bases left in between. CDR3 sequence: CASGTLTSGINQPQHF. CDR3 sequence (DNA): TGTGCCAGCGGGACACTAACCTCGGGAATAAATCAGCCCCAGCATTTT.

This clone was seen more than once but under ten times. The rearrangement joins TRBV28 to TRBJ2-7; a possible D gene is TRBD2 (6 bases). V was trimmed by 4 bases and J by 3 bases, leaving 13 bases between them. CDR3 length: 14 amino acids. Per the germline V gene, CDR1 is MDHEN and CDR2 is SYDVKM. CDR3 in DNA: TGTGCCAGCAGTTGGGCGGGAATAAGCTACGAGCAGTACTTC. It is translated as CASSWAGISYEQYF.

The J gene is TRBJ1-4, the V gene TRBV6-5; TRBD1 might be the D (6 bases). From germline, CDR1 is MNHEY and CDR2 SVGAGI. The CDR3 covers 13 residues. Trimming took off 4 bases at V and 7 bases at J, with 10 bases between the two ends. This chain's CDR3 is CASSSTGGEKLFF. The CDR3 DNA reads TGTGCCAGCAGTTCGACAGGTGGTGAAAAACTGTTTTTT.

This clone was observed a single time. The chain recombines TRBV7-2 with TRBJ1-3; 7 bases are shared with TRBD1. Germline CDR1 SGHTA, CDR2 FQGNSA. CDR3 length: 14 residues. V dropped 6 bases and J dropped 0; count of bases not matched to a gene: 2. The CDR3 nucleotides read TGTGCCAGCAGGACAGGGATCTCTGGAAACACCATATATTTT. This encodes CASRTGISGNTIYF.

The chain is built from TRBV19 and TRBJ2-7; maybe TRBD2 (5 bases). The length of the CDR3 is 13 residues. Germline V gene lookup returns CDR1 LNHDA and CDR2 SQIVND (reference sequence). V was shortened by 4 bases and J by 4 bases, with 11 bases between the two germline ends. The CDR3 coding sequence is TGTGCCAGTAGTACCGGGAATTATTACGAGCAGTACTTC. This sequence encodes CASSTGNYYEQYF.

This sequence joins TRBV4-1 and TRBJ1-1; D possibly corresponds to TRBD1 (5 bases). In germline, CDR1 is MGHRA, CDR2 YSYEKL. This CDR3 has 16 amino acids. Between the trimmed V and J ends, which lost 5 bases and 1 base, there was a span of 17 bases. The CDR3 DNA reads as TGCGCCAGCAGCTCATCTCGGGCAGGGCCGAACACTGAAGCTTTCTTT. Encoded protein: CASSSSRAGPNTEAFF.

This clone was observed a handful of times. The CDR3 DNA reads as TGTGCCTGGAGTCTCTTTGGGGGGGCCCGGAACACTGAAGCTTTCTTT. Amino acids: CAWSLFGGARNTEAFF. The gene calls are TRBV30 and TRBJ1-1; tentatively, D is TRBD1 (6 bases). The germline V gene encodes CDR1 GTSNPN and CDR2 SVGIG (reference sequence). Between the trimmed V and J ends, which lost 2 bases and 1 base, there was a span of 17 bases. The CDR3 spans 16 residues.

The V and J genes are TRBV5-6 and TRBJ1-2; 8 bases fit TRBD1. This CDR3 is 16 amino acids long. V lost 2 bases to trimming and J lost 8 bases; unmatched junction nucleotides: 14. Germline CDR1 reads SGHDT; CDR2 reads YYEEEE. The CDR3 coding sequence is TGTGCCAGCAGCTTTCTAGGGACAGGCGATACGGGGGGCTACACCTTC. Translated, it gives CASSFLGTGDTGGYTF.

This chain connects TRBV30 to TRBJ1-2; no clear D. The CDR3 length is 14 residues. Trimming removed 1 base from V and 0 bases from J, with 9 bases in between. The germline gives CDR1 GTSNPN, CDR2 SVGIG (reference sequence). CDR3 amino acids: CAWSADFTNYGYTF. The CDR3 DNA is TGTGCCTGGAGTGCGGACTTCACTAACTATGGCTACACCTTC.

The V and J genes are TRBV6-6 and TRBJ2-3; D possibly corresponds to TRBD1 (6 bases). V shed 3 bases and J shed 2 bases, with 15 bases lying between them. The CDR3 length is 16 residues. In germline, CDR1 is MNHNY, CDR2 SVGAGI (reference sequence). This chain's CDR3 is CASSYSTGLYTDTQYF. The CDR3 nucleotides read TGTGCCAGCAGTTATTCGACAGGCTTGTACACAGATACGCAGTATTTT.